The 20 T cell receptor beta chains listed next were all sequenced from one sample in a study of blood T cells in healthy people across ages. Next came a second PCR, run for roughly 6 to 11 cycles, which used a sample-barcoded 5' primer along with a J-beta primer mix. Using its own MiXCR run on the 5' RACE reads, TCRdb lists one record per CDR3 protein. This sample yields 700,000 or so distinct CDR3 sequences, of which 40% to 45% are seen a single time; about 30% belongs to the top ten. Sequencing was performed on blood. The receptors were sampled from a man older than 75 in good health.

The chain links TRBV11-2 to TRBJ2-1, with D unresolved. Germline V gene sequence: CDR1 SGHAT, CDR2 FQNNGV. The length of the CDR3 is 14 residues. With 0 bases removed from V and 3 bases from J, the gap between germline ends came to 6 bases. The CDR3 DNA reads as TGTGCCAGCAGCTTAGAATCAAACTACAATGAGCAGTTCTTC. Translation gives CASSLESNYNEQFF.

This clonotype came up a few times. The rearrangement links TRBV7-9 to TRBJ2-7; 8 positions match TRBD1. TRBJ2-5 matches the DNA end more closely, so the J call is doubtful. The germline CDR1 and CDR2 sequences are SEHNR and FQNEAQ (reference sequence). CDR3 length: 15 amino acids. CDR3 DNA sequence: TGTGCCAGCAGGCGGACAGGGCGAGGTGCAGGGACCCAGTACTTC. It is translated as CASRRTGRGAGTQYF.

The chain employs TRBV6-1 and TRBJ1-4; TRBD1 is a possible D gene (5 bases). Per the germline V gene, CDR1 is MNHNS and CDR2 is SASEGT. The CDR3 is 14 amino acids. Deletions cut 4 bases from V and 4 bases from J, with 10 bases between. The CDR3 region is CASSGGAINEKLFF. DNA for the CDR3: TGTGCCAGCAGTGGTGGGGCAATTAATGAAAAACTGTTTTTT.

The chain has TRBV12-3 or TRBV12-4 and TRBJ1-5, with 7 bases matching TRBD1. The CDR3 has 15 residues. V shed 5 bases, J shed 9 bases, and the junction held 13 bases outside the gene matches. As DNA, the CDR3 is TGTGCCAGCAGTCCAGGGGGGGGTGGGCGGCGGCCCCAGCATTTT. It translates to CASSPGGGGRRPQHF.

The chain uses TRBV28 and TRBJ2-4; TRBD2 might be the D (6 bases). The end of the DNA is better explained by TRBJ2-7, so the J call may be wrong. Per the germline V gene, CDR1 is MDHEN and CDR2 is SYDVKM. The CDR3 covers 14 residues. The CDR3 loop reads CACGTGTHTYEQYF. In DNA form, the CDR3 reads TGTGCCTGCGGGACCGGGACCCATACCTACGAGCAGTACTTC.

The rearrangement joins TRBV20-1 to TRBJ2-3, with D perhaps being TRBD1 or TRBD2 (5 bases each). This CDR3 is built from 14 residues. CDR1 is DFQATT and CDR2 is SNEGSKA in the germline V gene (reference sequence). Trimming removed 2 bases from V and 4 bases from J, with 13 bases in between. Here the CDR3 reads CSARYGGAPDTQYF. The CDR3 DNA reads as TGCAGTGCTAGATATGGGGGAGCCCCAGATACGCAGTATTTT.

This clonotype turned up a few times. The genes are TRBV20-1 and TRBJ2-1; D not certain. The CDR3 loop spans 14 amino acids. Germline CDR1 and CDR2: DFQATT and SNEGSKA (reference sequence). V lost 4 bases and J lost 5, with 15 bases in between. CDR3 residues: CSATRRRNNNEQFF. CDR3 DNA sequence: TGCAGTGCTACCAGACGAAGGAACAACAATGAGCAGTTCTTC.

This clonotype has a handful of counts. The chain carries TRBV6-5 and TRBJ2-5; 8 nucleotides align to TRBD2. The J call may be mistaken, given a closer DNA end match to TRBJ2-7. This CDR3 has 15 amino acids. Germline assignment: CDR1 MNHEY and CDR2 SVGAGI. The CDR3 protein is CASSYQGLETYEQYF. The DNA of the CDR3 is TGTGCCAGCAGTTACCAGGGACTAGAAACCTACGAGCAGTACTTC.

CDR3 amino acids: CASSLGPGVYEQYF. The CDR3, as DNA: TGCGCCAGCAGCTTGGGGCCAGGGGTCTACGAGCAGTACTTC. The chain joins TRBV5-1 to TRBJ2-7; TRBD1 might be the D (6 bases). The CDR3 length is 14 residues. With 0 bases removed from V and 3 bases from J, the gap between germline ends came to 10 bases. Germline V gives CDR1 SGHRS, CDR2 YFSETQ.

This clonotype showed up many times. The germline gene is not matched at one end of the junction; a read error may be the cause. V usage is TRBV5-1 and J usage is TRBJ2-3; perhaps TRBD1 as D (5 bases). This CDR3 has 14 residues. Germline V CDR1 and CDR2: SGHRS, YFSETQ. In DNA form, the CDR3 reads TGTGCCAGCAGCTTAGGGGTCAGCACAGATACGCAGTATTTT. Protein product: CASSLGVSTDTQYF.

The V gene is TRBV5-1, the J gene TRBJ1-1, with 9 positions matching TRBD1. The germline CDR1 and CDR2 sequences are SGHRS and YFSETQ. The CDR3 loop spans 16 amino acids. Trimming at V came to 4 bases and at J to 3 bases, leaving 10 bases not matched to a gene. Here the CDR3 DNA reads TGCGCCAGCAGCCCGGACAGGGGACTGTCCCACACTGAAGCTTTCTTT. This gives the protein CASSPDRGLSHTEAFF.

In this sample, this clonotype turned up many times. CDR3 nucleotides: TGTGCCAGCAGCCAAGATCAGTTAACCTATGGCTACACCTTC. As protein: CASSQDQLTYGYTF. The chain has TRBV4-2 and TRBJ1-2; D unresolved. Germline CDR1 and CDR2: LGHNA and YNFKEQ. CDR3 size: 14 residues. The V and J ends lost 0 bases and 4 bases respectively, with 9 bases between them.

V usage is TRBV5-1 and J usage is TRBJ2-2; TRBD1 matches 10 bases. Germline trimming cut 3 bases from V and 6 bases from J; bases unmatched to any gene: 5. This CDR3 contains 15 residues. From germline, CDR1 is SGHRS and CDR2 YFSETQ. CDR3 sequence (DNA): TGCGCCAGCAGCTCGGGACAGGGGCGTGCCGGGGAGCTGTTTTTT. Translating gives CASSSGQGRAGELFF.

J is TRBJ2-7 and V is TRBV6-2 or TRBV6-3; D not certain. This CDR3 has 14 residues. Germline V gives CDR1 MNHEY, CDR2 SVGEGT. Deletions cut 6 bases from V and 0 bases from J, with 12 bases between. The CDR3 reads CASRNTGHSYEQYF. CDR3 sequence (DNA): TGTGCCAGCAGGAACACTGGGCACTCCTACGAGCAGTACTTC.

With regard to this clonotype: It may be a read error: a sequence one base away is much more abundant. The J gene is TRBJ2-1, the V gene TRBV4-2, with TRBD2 as a possible D gene (5 bases). CDR1 and CDR2 (germline): LGHNA, YNFKEQ. V lost 0 bases, J lost 13 bases, and 19 bases lay in between. The CDR3 is 15 amino acids. The CDR3 nucleotides are TGTGCCAGCAGCCAAGATGGTACAGCGGAAGAGACCCAGTTCTTC. Its translation is CASSQDGTAEETQFF.

For the CDR3, the DNA is TGTGCCAGCAGTTCCAGGGACAGAAGCAATCAGCCCCAGCATTTT. Translated, it gives CASSSRDRSNQPQHF. The rearrangement uses TRBV3-1 and TRBJ1-5; 7 nucleotides agree with TRBD1. The germline gives CDR1 LGHDT, CDR2 YNNKEL (reference sequence). The CDR3 totals 15 residues. Trimming at V came to 6 bases and at J to 1 base, leaving 6 bases not matched to a gene.

The chain uses TRBV4-3 and TRBJ2-7; 8 nucleotides match TRBD2. The CDR3 spans 17 residues. The junction had 9 bases not matched to a gene; V was cut back by 0 bases and J by 2 bases. CDR1 and CDR2 (germline): LGHNA, YSLEER. This CDR3 reads CASSQDLWAGGPYEQYF. In nucleotides, the CDR3 is TGCGCCAGCAGCCAAGATCTATGGGCGGGGGGACCCTACGAGCAGTACTTC.

This clonotype appeared a few times. The J gene is TRBJ1-2, the V gene TRBV12-3 or TRBV12-4; D unresolved. The V end lost 6 bases, the J end lost 4 bases, and 18 bases lay between the germline ends. This CDR3 region has 15 residues. CDR3 DNA: TGTGCCAGCAGCTCCCATGGTGCGGGCGGCTATGGCTACACCTTC. It translates to CASSSHGAGGYGYTF.

The V gene is TRBV5-1, the J gene TRBJ2-4; a weak D match, TRBD1 (6 bases). In germline, CDR1 is SGHRS, CDR2 YFSETQ. Deletions cut 5 bases from V and 5 bases from J, with 20 bases between. This CDR3 region has 16 residues. This CDR3 is CASRRDTSFWQNIQYF. The CDR3 nucleotides are TGCGCCAGCAGAAGGGACACCAGCTTTTGGCAAAACATTCAGTACTTC.

This chain joins TRBV25-1 and TRBJ2-4; 8 positions match TRBD1. Matching the DNA end better, TRBJ2-7 makes the J call doubtful. The CDR3 sequence is 17 residues long. Germline CDR1 and CDR2: MGHDK and SYGVNS. The CDR3 spells CASTSTGEAAPLYEQYF. CDR3 coding DNA: TGTGCCAGCACTTCGACAGGGGAGGCCGCACCATTGTACGAGCAGTACTTC.